This T cell receptor beta chain was profiled in a study of blood T cell repertoires in COVID-19. Study in general: The analysed material was cDNA or gDNA that came from T cells, B-cell-depleted T cells, or PBMCs.

The table lists this clone with a count of one. In the original processing: Counts of nucleated cells, estimated from reference gene primer amplification, were obtained. Profiling relied on immunoSEQ multiplex PCR, and the TCRdb table lists in-frame clones only, not all of them. That table supplies the V and J calls and clone size; D and trimming were determined from the DNA. The sample has approximately 250,000 clones; 83% are singletons. Per germline, CDR1 SGHTA and CDR2 FQGNSA. J was trimmed by 9 bases and V by 5 bases; bases with no gene match: 13. The length of the CDR3 is 16 residues. Input material: peripheral blood. The TCR originated in a human donor in a cohort sampled during active COVID-19. The gene calls are TRBV7-2 and TRBJ2-1; 10 nucleotides line up with TRBD2. The CDR3 spells CASSQRGLAEGGEQFF. The CDR3, as DNA: TGTGCCAGCAGCCAAAGAGGACTAGCGGAGGGGGGTGAGCAGTTCTTC.